The clone carrying this TCR beta chain was observed a few times. The antigen remains undetermined. Replicate PCRs for unsorted PBMC used about 0.3 ug DNA (around 30,000 T cell genomes). Unsorted PBMC DNA sequencing spanned ten immunoSEQ deep assay plates. The table came from immunoSEQ multiplex PCR; TCRdb's copy has only in-frame clones and leaves some out. The repertoire includes fewer than 650,000 clones, approximately 80% of them detected once, and around 13% sits in the top ten. This specimen comes from a study of shared clonotypes between healthy human individuals. Across the study: Serving as donors were two women and a few men, whose ages spanned 18 to 49. Study-wide points: It was anticipated that sequencing depth would influence how many clonotypes donors shared.

The CDR3 runs 16 residues. The junction had 13 bases not matched to a gene; V was cut back by 6 bases and J by 9 bases. Germline V gene lookup returns CDR1 SEHNR and CDR2 FQNEAQ (reference sequence). The chain combines TRBV7-9 with TRBJ2-1; TRBD2 aligns across 11 bases. The receptor comes from a woman between 40 and 50 years old in good health. Some clones in this sample may be carry-over from other donors' samples. Sample: PBMCs. The CDR3: CASRPSPGLAVSEQFF. CDR3 bases: TGTGCCAGCAGGCCCTCGCCGGGACTAGCGGTTAGTGAGCAGTTCTTC. The full variable domain, in which reference TRBV7-9 and TRBJ2-1 provide the parts outside the CDR3, is DTGVSQNPRHKITKRGQNVTFRCDPISEHNRLYWYRQTLGQGPEFLTYFQNEAQLEKSRLLSDRFSAERPKGSFSTLEIQRTEQGDSAMYLCASRPSPGLAVSEQFFGPGTRLTVL.